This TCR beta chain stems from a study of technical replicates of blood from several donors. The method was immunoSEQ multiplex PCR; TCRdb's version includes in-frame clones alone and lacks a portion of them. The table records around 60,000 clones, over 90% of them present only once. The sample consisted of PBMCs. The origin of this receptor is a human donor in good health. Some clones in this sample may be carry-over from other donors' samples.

The CDR3 is CASSLRDSRAYEQYF. The CDR3 DNA sequence: TGTGCCAGCAGCTTAAGGGACAGTAGGGCCTACGAGCAGTACTTC. The genes are TRBV7-3 and TRBJ2-7, with 7 bases fitting TRBD1. Germline V gene data show CDR1 as SGHTA and CDR2 as FQGTGA. The ends lost 1 base at V and 2 bases at J; junction bases unmatched: 5. The CDR3 spans 15 residues.